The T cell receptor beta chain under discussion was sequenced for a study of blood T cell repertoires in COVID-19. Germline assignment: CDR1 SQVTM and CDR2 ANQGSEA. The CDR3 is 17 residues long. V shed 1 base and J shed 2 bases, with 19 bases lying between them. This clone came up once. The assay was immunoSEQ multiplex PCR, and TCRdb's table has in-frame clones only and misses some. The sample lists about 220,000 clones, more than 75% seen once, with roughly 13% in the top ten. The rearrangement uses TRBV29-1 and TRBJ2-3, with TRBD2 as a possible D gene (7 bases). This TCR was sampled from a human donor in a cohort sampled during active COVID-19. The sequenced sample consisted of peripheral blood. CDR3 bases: TGCAGCGTTGAAGGACCGATTCGGGGGGCCCTCACAGATACGCAGTATTTT. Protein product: CSVEGPIRGALTDTQYF.